This T cell receptor beta chain originates from a study of radiotherapy plus CTLA-4 blockade in lung cancer. Study-wide context: Among all patients, 18% showed objective responses, while 30% to 40% had disease control.

Sequenced by immunoSEQ multiplex PCR; TCRdb stores in-frame clones only, minus some. The profile shows 25,000 to 35,000 clones, roughly 71% of them singletons. Sequences were derived from peripheral blood, sampled from a patient treated with radiotherapy plus ipilimumab. This clonotype was obtained from a human donor with non-small cell lung cancer whose response to radiotherapy plus ipilimumab could not be evaluated.

CDR3 protein: CASSRTGTYYNEQFF. The CDR3 nucleotides read TGCGCCAGCAGTCGTACCGGGACTTACTACAATGAGCAGTTCTTC. V and J are TRBV5-1 and TRBJ2-1; possible D gene TRBD2, 6 bases. The V gene's germline CDR1 is SGHRS and CDR2 YFSETQ. The CDR3 covers 15 residues. Trimming shortened V by 5 bases and J by 3 bases, and 15 bases separated the two germline ends.